This TCR beta chain was found in a study of spatial heterogeneity in lung cancer. Whole-study results and caveats: Expanded intratumoral alpha and beta TCR counts tracked tumor mutation counts.

Worth noting for this clonotype: Its cognate antigen is unknown. A library prepared for alpha chains yielded this beta chain as an off-target read; its size is of little meaning.

The V and J ends lost 7 bases and 0 bases respectively, with 21 bases between them. Germline CDR1 MDHEN, CDR2 SYDVKM. The length of the CDR3 is 17 residues. Time point of the sample: sample taken at primary tumor resection. One entry per CDR3 protein, called by TCRdb with MiXCR from the 5' RACE reads. The sample shows several thousand distinct CDR3 sequences, around 13% of them seen only once. The sample was lung tumor tissue, taken at surgery. This TCR came from a male donor with early-stage non-small cell lung cancer. V and J are TRBV28 and TRBJ1-2; D is unclear. The CDR3 spells CASKSARASLANYGYTF. CDR3 nucleotide sequence: TGTGCCAGCAAGTCCGCCAGAGCCTCCCTAGCTAACTATGGCTACACCTTC.